Below are 20 T cell receptor beta chains sequenced from a single sample in a study of Graves' ophthalmopathy and Graves' hyperthyroidism. The TCR beta CDR3 regions underwent amplification from RNA transcripts. Investigators did first-round RT-PCR with HTBI primers, then second-round multiplex PCR. Each CDR3 protein is one row after TCRdb ran MiXCR on the multiplex PCR reads. This repertoire shows roughly 400,000 distinct CDR3 sequences, 17% found once; its top ten account for 2% to 2.5%. The sample was peripheral blood. The receptor source for this set is an adult woman with stable Graves' hyperthyroidism.

V and J are TRBV6-1 and TRBJ1-2, with no clear D. V lost 2 bases, J lost 0 bases, and 7 bases lay in between. The V gene's germline CDR1 is MNHNS and CDR2 SASEGT. CDR3 length: 14 residues. The CDR3 DNA sequence: TGTGCCAGCAGTGAAATCGGAGCTAACTATGGCTACACCTTC. Amino acids: CASSEIGANYGYTF.

This clonotype was seen at least ten times. The V and J genes are TRBV28 and TRBJ2-7; D unresolved. This CDR3 region has 13 residues. Per the germline V gene, CDR1 is MDHEN and CDR2 is SYDVKM. V shed 5 bases and J shed 3 bases, with 11 bases lying between them. The CDR3 is CASSTPEDYEQYF. Written as DNA, the CDR3 is TGTGCCAGCAGTACCCCCGAGGACTACGAGCAGTACTTC.

This clonotype was observed many times. The genes are TRBV27 and TRBJ1-1, with D possibly being TRBD1 (5 bases). This CDR3 is 14 amino acids long. V lost 2 bases and J 5 bases, leaving 12 bases between the germline ends. Germline CDR1 is MNHEY and CDR2 is SMNVEV (reference sequence). The CDR3 nucleotides are TGTGCCAGCAGTTTAATTGGGGGGAATACTGAAGCTTTCTTT. This encodes CASSLIGGNTEAFF.

This clonotype was observed a handful of times. The V and J genes are TRBV11-2 and TRBJ2-2; possible D gene TRBD1, 6 bases. V was cut by 6 bases and J by 2 bases, with 16 bases left in between. Germline assignment: CDR1 SGHAT and CDR2 FQNNGV. This CDR3 spans 16 amino acids. This chain's CDR3 is CASRQGQLENTGELFF. The DNA for the CDR3 is TGTGCCAGCAGACAGGGCCAACTTGAAAACACCGGGGAGCTGTTTTTT.

This clonotype appeared many times. The chain has TRBV3-1 and TRBJ2-4; D ambiguous. The length of the CDR3 is 14 residues. The V end was cut by 3 bases, the J end by 0 bases, with 6 bases between. The germline V gene has CDR1 LGHDT and CDR2 YNNKEL (reference sequence). CDR3 bases: TGTGCCAGCAGCCAGTCTATAGCCAAAAACATTCAGTACTTC. Amino acids: CASSQSIAKNIQYF. The full variable domain, with the rest looked up from reference TRBV3-1 and TRBJ2-4, is DTAVSQTPKYLVTQMGNDKSIKCEQNLGHDTMYWYKQDSKKFLKIMFSYNNKELIINETVPNRFSPKSPDKAHLNLHINSLELGDSAVYFCASSQSIAKNIQYFGAGTRLSVL.

This clonotype was seen a handful of times. The V and J genes are TRBV5-1 and TRBJ2-7, with 10 bases that match TRBD2. The CDR3 is 14 residues long. Germline V lookup: CDR1 SGHRS, CDR2 YFSETQ. Trimming at V came to 7 bases and at J to 0 bases, leaving 4 bases not matched to a gene. The CDR3 loop reads CASRSSGSSYEQYF. The CDR3 DNA is TGCGCCAGCCGGTCTAGCGGGAGCTCCTACGAGCAGTACTTC.

This clonotype was detected many times. The genes are TRBV24-1 and TRBJ2-3; TRBD2 agrees at 9 bases. Germline V gives CDR1 KGHDR, CDR2 SFDVKD. The J segment lost 2 bases and the V segment lost 5 bases, leaving 13 bases of the junction unmatched. This CDR3 spans 18 amino acids. This CDR3 reads CATSVTYSTGLATDTQYF. The CDR3 region has the DNA TGTGCCACCAGTGTGACTTACTCCACGGGACTAGCCACAGATACGCAGTATTTT.

This clonotype was counted many times. The rearrangement uses TRBV28 and TRBJ1-1; no reliable D call. Germline assignment: CDR1 MDHEN and CDR2 SYDVKM. CDR3 length equals 12 residues. Trimming pared 6 bases from V and 0 bases from J, leaving 5 bases between. CDR3 residues: CASREMNTEAFF. CDR3 sequence (DNA): TGTGCCAGCAGAGAGATGAACACTGAAGCTTTCTTT. Full variable domain (outside the CDR3, taken from reference TRBV28 and TRBJ1-1): DVKVTQSSRYLVKRTGEKVFLECVQDMDHENMFWYRQDPGLGLRLIYFSYDVKMKEKGDIPEGYSVSREKKERFSLILESASTNQTSMYLCASREMNTEAFFGQGTRLTVV.

With respect to this clonotype: A read error is possible here, since a much larger clone lies one base away. Without the conserved terminal phenylalanine or tryptophan, this CDR3 likely stems from a read error. The rearrangement links TRBV5-1 to TRBJ1-3, with D unresolved. The CDR3 runs 15 residues. The V gene lost 4 bases and the J gene lost 3 bases, with 14 bases spanning the gap. CDR1 and CDR2 (germline): SGHRS, YFSETQ. The CDR3 coding sequence is TGCGCCAGCAGCGACGGACGGAGAATTGGAAACACCATATATGTT. Translation gives CASSDGRRIGNTIYV.

In its sample, this clonotype was seen many times. This CDR3 is CASSPVGRGAEAFF. CDR3 DNA: TGTGCCAGCAGCCCAGTGGGGAGGGGAGCTGAAGCTTTCTTT. The chain uses TRBV7-3 and TRBJ1-1, with D perhaps TRBD1 (5 bases). The length of the CDR3 is 14 residues. V shed 5 bases and J shed 6 bases, with 16 bases lying between them. Germline lookup yields CDR1 SGHTA and CDR2 FQGTGA.

This clonotype was recorded a few times. This CDR3 reads CATSAGPTYREQYF. For the CDR3, the DNA is TGTGCCACCAGCGCGGGACCCACCTATCGGGAGCAGTACTTC. The chain carries TRBV24-1 and TRBJ2-7; a weak D match, TRBD2 (6 bases). V lost 7 bases to trimming and J lost 7 bases, with 19 bases between them. The CDR3 spans 14 residues. Germline values: CDR1 KGHDR, CDR2 SFDVKD.

The chain combines TRBV12-3 or TRBV12-4 with TRBJ1-2; no firm D call. The CDR3 spans 15 residues. V lost 5 bases and J lost 3, with 16 bases in between. CDR3 sequence: CASSPYKAGDYGYTF. The CDR3 DNA follows: TGTGCCAGCAGTCCTTACAAGGCTGGGGACTATGGCTACACCTTC.

This clonotype was detected a few times. A much larger clone differs from this one at a single base, so this may be a read error. The rearrangement links TRBV28 to TRBJ1-2; D unclear. The CDR3 is 13 residues long. The germline V gene encodes CDR1 MDHEN and CDR2 SYDVKM. For the CDR3, the DNA is TGTGCCAGCACCCTGGATACTAACTATGGCTGCACCTTC. It specifies CASTLDTNYGCTF.

This clonotype came up many times. The chain joins TRBV18 to TRBJ2-5; D possibly corresponds to TRBD1 (6 bases). The germline V gene has CDR1 KGHSH and CDR2 LQKENI. The CDR3 consists of 15 residues. Trimming removed 2 bases at V and 5 bases at J, with 15 bases between. CDR3 protein: CASSPTWDNLETQYF. The CDR3 DNA follows: TGTGCCAGCTCACCAACTTGGGACAATTTGGAGACCCAGTACTTC.

This clonotype has a count of ten or more. This chain joins TRBV27 and TRBJ2-1; TRBD1 matches 7 bases. This CDR3 is 15 amino acids long. Germline CDR1 reads MNHEY; CDR2 reads SMNVEV (reference sequence). V was clipped by 2 bases and J by 7 bases; unmatched bases: 8. In DNA, the CDR3 is TGTGCCAGCAGTTTAGGAGACAGGGCCAGGAATGAGCAGTTCTTC. Residues: CASSLGDRARNEQFF.

This clonotype showed up many times. V usage is TRBV27 and J usage is TRBJ2-7; no firm D call. CDR1 is MNHEY, CDR2 SMNVEV, per germline (reference sequence). This CDR3 is 13 amino acids long. V was pared by 4 bases and J by 4 bases, with 11 bases between. The DNA of the CDR3 is TGTGCCAGCAGTTCCATAGATACGTACGAGCAGTACTTC. Translating it yields CASSSIDTYEQYF.

This clonotype was seen repeatedly, ten times or more. The chain is built from TRBV29-1 and TRBJ2-7; TRBD1 matches at 9 bases. Germline CDR1 reads SQVTM; CDR2 reads ANQGSEA. V dropped 6 bases and J dropped 3; count of bases not matched to a gene: 9. The CDR3 extends over 14 amino acids. The CDR3 here is CSVTTGTGHYEQYF. DNA for the CDR3: TGCAGCGTCACAACCGGGACAGGGCACTACGAGCAGTACTTC.

The chain is built from TRBV4-3 and TRBJ2-7, with TRBD2 identical over 9 bases. This CDR3 contains 15 residues. V gave up 0 bases and J gave up 2 bases; unmatched junction bases: 2. Per the germline V gene, CDR1 is LGHNA and CDR2 is YSLEER. CDR3 DNA sequence: TGCGCCAGCAGCCAAGAGGCGGGAGGGACCTACGAGCAGTACTTC. Encoded protein: CASSQEAGGTYEQYF.

This clonotype occurred many times. The V call is TRBV5-1, the J call TRBJ2-7, with D tentatively TRBD1 (6 bases). Per germline, CDR1 SGHRS and CDR2 YFSETQ. V was trimmed by 2 bases and J by 3 bases, leaving 12 bases between them. This CDR3 is built from 14 residues. CDR3 sequence (DNA): TGCGCCAGCAGCTTTGGAACAGGGAGCTACGAGCAGTACTTC. As protein: CASSFGTGSYEQYF.

This clonotype has a count of ten or more. This chain joins TRBV28 and TRBJ1-5; maybe TRBD1 (5 bases). Germline V CDR1 and CDR2: MDHEN, SYDVKM. V gave up 5 bases and J gave up 2 bases, with 19 bases separating them. There are 17 residues in the CDR3. The CDR3 region is CASSPTTGTWGNQPQHF. The DNA for the CDR3 is TGTGCCAGCAGTCCAACAACCGGGACGTGGGGCAATCAGCCCCAGCATTTT.